This T cell receptor beta chain was identified during a study of cytomegalovirus exposure and HLA in healthy donors. Overall study results and limits: Across donors, sequencing depth was assumed by presence/absence analyses to be roughly uniform.

A remark on this clone: The target antigen is unknown.

Germline CDR1 reads SGHAT; CDR2 reads FQNNGV. V lost 3 bases and J lost 4, with 7 bases in between. This CDR3 has 13 amino acids. The study ran its PCR with 60 Vbeta and 13 Jbeta primers. The repertoire was sequenced with immunoSEQ multiplex PCR; TCRdb's copy has only in-frame clones and lacks some. Here the sample spans fewer than 200,000 clones, over 70% being singletons. This TCR was sampled from a man under 40 in good health and CMV-seronegative. The chain links TRBV11-2 to TRBJ1-3; D perhaps matches TRBD1 (5 bases). The sample consisted of PBMCs. For the CDR3, the DNA is TGTGCCAGCAGCTTGGGGGGGGGAAACACCATATATTTT. Translation: CASSLGGGNTIYF.